The 6 T cell receptor beta chains below come from one sample, sequenced in a study of blood T cells in healthy people across ages. Together with a sample-barcoded 5' primer, a J-beta primer mix was included in a second PCR lasting about 7 to 11 cycles. TCRdb processed the 5' RACE reads anew with MiXCR; each CDR3 protein has one entry. The table records about 800,000 distinct CDR3 sequences, more than 20% of them present only once. The same sample was also studied in work on T cells of mothers and their children.

The source material was blood. The source is a boy aged 5-17 years in good health.

In its sample, this clonotype was seen a few times. This sequence joins TRBV7-9 and TRBJ2-3; TRBD2 matches 11 bases. After removal of 5 bases from V and 4 bases from J, the junction contained 5 bases not matched to a gene. The CDR3 totals 15 residues. CDR1 is SEHNR, CDR2 FQNEAQ, per germline (reference sequence). The CDR3 spells CASSTTSGRPDTQYF. The DNA for the CDR3 is TGTGCCAGCAGCACCACTAGCGGGAGACCAGATACGCAGTATTTT.

This clonotype was detected only a few times. The chain combines TRBV6-6 with TRBJ2-2; possible D gene TRBD1, 5 bases. Germline V gene sequence: CDR1 MNHNY, CDR2 SVGAGI (reference sequence). V dropped 6 bases and J dropped 5 bases, with 10 bases sitting between them. The CDR3 loop spans 13 amino acids. The CDR3 sequence is CASRVTATGELFF. Written as DNA, the CDR3 is TGTGCCAGCAGGGTGACAGCTACCGGGGAGCTGTTTTTT.

This clonotype occurred a few times. The chain is built from TRBV25-1 and TRBJ1-1, with 8 bases matching TRBD1. V trimming: 5 bases; J trimming: 3 bases; junction bases outside the gene matches: 8. CDR3 length: 15 residues. From germline, CDR1 is MGHDK and CDR2 SYGVNS. The CDR3 reads CASSQGAKGHTEAFF. The CDR3 DNA is TGTGCCAGCAGTCAGGGGGCGAAGGGGCACACTGAAGCTTTCTTT.

The genes are TRBV27 and TRBJ1-4; D is uncertain. The CDR3 runs 15 residues. Germline V lookup: CDR1 MNHEY, CDR2 SMNVEV (reference sequence). Trimming took 0 bases from V and 3 from J, leaving 8 bases between them. The CDR3 sequence is CASSLSANPNEKLFF. The CDR3 coding sequence is TGTGCCAGCAGTTTATCCGCCAACCCTAATGAAAAACTGTTTTTT.

The V and J genes are TRBV5-1 and TRBJ2-7; TRBD1 matches at 7 bases. CDR1 is SGHRS and CDR2 is YFSETQ in the germline V gene. The V segment lost 4 bases and the J segment 3 bases; nucleotides outside the gene matches: 7. The CDR3 contains 14 residues. The CDR3 protein is CASSDGQDHYEQYF. The CDR3 DNA reads as TGCGCCAGCAGCGACGGACAGGACCACTACGAGCAGTACTTC.

This clonotype occurred a few times. The chain links TRBV29-1 to TRBJ2-7; weak D call: TRBD1 (5 bases). Germline V CDR1 and CDR2: SQVTM, ANQGSEA. The CDR3 extends over 13 amino acids. Trimming removed 0 bases at V and 6 bases at J, with 12 bases between. The CDR3 spells CSVEDAGMGEQYF. In DNA form, the CDR3 reads TGCAGCGTTGAAGATGCAGGGATGGGCGAGCAGTACTTC.